This is a list of T cell receptor beta chains from one sample in a study of T cell repertoires in cytomegalovirus infection. No cognate antigen is known for these TCRs. Via MiXCR, TCRdb re-called the reads, giving one row per CDR3 protein. The sample has hundreds of thousands of distinct CDR3 sequences; 40% to 50% are singletons. The sample in question was cultured PBMCs, obtained from culture after CMV antigen stimulation. The receptor set was obtained from a human donor in good health (CMV status not recorded). Some clones in this sample may be carry-over from other donors' samples. CDR3s include the opening cysteine and the closing phenylalanine or tryptophan. The order of the fields is clone size, D gene, J gene, V gene, CDR3 protein, CDR3 DNA. A D gene is named only where the DNA matches it firmly. Expanded clones are given a class, and other clones once, few, many or no size at all.

few	TRBD2	TRBJ2-3	TRBV6-1	CASSSGLAENTQYF	TGTGCCAGCAGTTCCGGACTAGCGGAAAACACGCAGTATTTT
.	.	TRBJ1-2	TRBV6-2/TRBV6-3	CASNLRGTNYGYTF	TGTGCCAGCAACTTGCGGGGGACTAACTATGGCTACACCTTC
many	TRBD2	TRBJ2-1	TRBV7-2	CASSLVGTSGGGSYNEQFF	TGTGCCAGCAGCTTAGTTGGGACTAGCGGTGGAGGCTCCTACAATGAGCAGTTCTTC
few	TRBD1	TRBJ2-1	TRBV4-3	CASSQGQGLNNEQFF	TGCGCCAGCAGCCAGGGACAGGGACTGAACAATGAGCAGTTCTTC
.	TRBD2	TRBJ2-1	TRBV11-2	CASSLAPGLGPYNEQFF	TGTGCCAGCAGCTTAGCACCGGGACTAGGCCCCTACAATGAGCAGTTCTTC
few	.	TRBJ1-5	TRBV12-3/TRBV12-4	CASSSQDSNQPQHF	TGTGCCAGCAGTTCTCAGGATAGCAATCAGCCCCAGCATTTT
once	.	TRBJ2-5	TRBV4-1	CASSQTPGPETQYF	TGCGCCAGCAGCCAAACCCCGGGCCCAGAGACCCAGTACTTC
many	TRBD2	TRBJ2-1	TRBV7-8	CASSPRLAGVYEQFF	TGTGCCAGCAGCCCCCGACTAGCGGGAGTTTATGAGCAGTTCTTC
many	.	TRBJ2-1	TRBV7-2	CASSSVPGLHEQFF	TGTGCCAGCAGCTCGGTTCCGGGCCTGCATGAGCAGTTCTTC
.	.	TRBJ2-5	TRBV7-8	CASSLRSGGEETQYF	TGTGCCAGCAGCTTACGTTCTGGGGGCGAAGAGACCCAGTACTTC
.	.	TRBJ2-5	TRBV6-2/TRBV6-3	CASSYSSVQETQYF	TGTGCCAGCAGTTACTCGTCGGTTCAAGAGACCCAGTACTTC
once	.	TRBJ2-7	TRBV7-2	CASSDRFIKYEQYF	TGTGCCAGCAGCGACAGATTTATTAAATACGAGCAGTACTTC
.	.	TRBJ1-5	TRBV18	CASSPQVNQPQHF	TGTGCCAGCTCACCACAGGTTAATCAGCCCCAGCATTTT
.	.	TRBJ1-1	TRBV19	CASSIGTRLNTEAFF	TGTGCCAGTAGTATAGGGACAAGACTGAACACTGAAGCTTTCTTT
.	TRBD1	TRBJ2-2	TRBV2	CATVRGQANTGELFF	TGTGCCACCGTGAGGGGACAGGCGAACACCGGGGAGCTGTTTTTT
few	.	TRBJ1-2	TRBV20-1	CSARPPYLNGYTF	TGCAGTGCTAGACCCCCATATTTGAATGGCTACACCTTC
few	TRBD2	TRBJ2-1	TRBV7-6	CASSLAATVYGRGGRDEQFF	TGTGCCAGCAGCTTAGCGGCCACCGTGTACGGGCGGGGGGGCCGAGATGAGCAGTTCTTC
few	.	TRBJ2-1	TRBV7-6	CASSLAQGGNEQFF	TGTGCCAGCAGCTTAGCGCAGGGGGGCAATGAGCAGTTCTTC
few	TRBD2	TRBJ2-7	TRBV4-2	CASSQGLGRGGLYEQYF	TGTGCCAGCAGCCAAGGGCTAGGGCGGGGGGGCCTCTACGAGCAGTACTTC
few	TRBD2	TRBJ2-7	TRBV2	CASSEFAGTSPHEQYF	TGTGCCAGCTCTGAATTTGCCGGGACTAGTCCCCACGAGCAGTACTTC
few	TRBD1	TRBJ2-2	TRBV7-6	CASSRTGDTGELFF	TGTGCCAGCAGCCGGACAGGGGACACCGGGGAGCTGTTTTTT
.	TRBD1	TRBJ2-1	TRBV7-2	CASSRGQNRIYNEQFF	TGTGCCAGCAGCAGGGGACAGAACCGGATCTACAATGAGCAGTTCTTC
.	.	TRBJ2-3	TRBV6-6	CASSYRGFSTDTQYF	TGTGCCAGCAGTTACAGGGGTTTTTCCACAGATACGCAGTATTTT
.	.	TRBJ2-4	TRBV5-3	CASSYPTGDIQYF	TGTGCCAGCAGCTATCCGACGGGAGACATTCAGTACTTC
.	.	TRBJ2-3	TRBV7-2	CASSYPDTDTQYF	TGTGCCAGCAGCTACCCGGACACAGATACGCAGTATTTT
.	TRBD1	TRBJ1-1	TRBV7-9	CASSKGGDRYTEAFF	TGTGCCAGCAGCAAGGGGGGGGACAGATACACTGAAGCTTTCTTT
few	.	TRBJ2-7	TRBV7-8	CASAPGRHYEQYF	TGTGCCAGCGCCCCGGGACGGCACTACGAGCAGTACTTC
.	.	TRBJ2-1	TRBV6-5	CASSRRQGSSGNEQFF	TGTGCCAGCAGTCGCCGACAGGGGTCTAGCGGTAATGAGCAGTTCTTC
many	.	TRBJ2-3	TRBV7-2	CASSRGVSTDTQYF	TGTGCCAGCAGCCGAGGGGTTAGCACAGATACGCAGTATTTT
.	TRBD1	TRBJ1-5	TRBV6-1	CASMNRGWNQPQHF	TGTGCCAGCATGAACAGGGGGTGGAATCAGCCCCAGCATTTT
.	.	TRBJ1-1	TRBV10-3	CAISESKGRGGTEAFF	TGTGCCATCAGTGAGTCGAAGGGCAGGGGCGGCACTGAAGCTTTCTTT
.	TRBD2	TRBJ2-3	TRBV20-1	CSASFNLAGGLNTQYF	TGCAGTGCTAGTTTCAATCTAGCGGGGGGGCTGAATACGCAGTATTTT
few	TRBD2	TRBJ2-1	TRBV12-3/TRBV12-4	CASSFGLAVGGTGNEQFF	TGTGCCAGCAGTTTTGGACTAGCGGTGGGGGGGACAGGCAATGAGCAGTTCTTC
.	.	TRBJ1-4	TRBV10-3	CAIAEGATNEKLFF	TGTGCCATCGCTGAGGGGGCAACTAATGAAAAACTGTTTTTT
many	TRBD1	TRBJ1-2	TRBV7-2	CASSTQGGYGYTF	TGTGCCAGCAGCACCCAGGGGGGTTATGGCTACACCTTC
.	.	TRBJ1-4	TRBV4-1	CASSQDRSQGNEKLFF	TGCGCCAGCAGCCAAGATAGAAGTCAGGGTAATGAAAAACTGTTTTTT
.	TRBD1	TRBJ2-3	TRBV29-1	CSVEDRTGEAPDTQYF	TGCAGCGTTGAAGATCGGACAGGGGAGGCCCCAGATACGCAGTATTTT